This T cell receptor beta chain appears in the sequencing data of a study of vaccination effects on CD4 cells after COVID-19. As for the study in general: Sampling occurred a median 72 days post second dose, range 14 to 241. Study-wide findings and caveats: Clones arising from infection and from vaccination showed marked clonal contraction late after vaccination.

Turning to this clone: Its specificity is not known.

ViraFEST expansion of antigen-specific CD4+ T cells with viral peptide pools preceded sequencing. Following culture for approximately ten days, CD4+ T cells were isolated. Two-dose vaccination with either BNT162b2 or mRNA-1273 was given to the participants. Wells of around 2.2 million PBMC each were grown with 8.5 to 10 IU/ml IL-2 and approximately 10 ug/ml peptides. The CDR3 totals 16 residues. The germline V gene encodes CDR1 SGHVS and CDR2 FNYEAQ. The germline V and J ends were trimmed by 3 bases and 0 bases, with 14 bases remaining between them. Produced via immunoSEQ multiplex PCR; TCRdb's table is partial and in-frame only. The sample lists tens of thousands of clones, around 69% occurring once.

The sample in question was CD4+ T cells from PBMCs cultured with HCoV-229E spike peptides, obtained after COVID-19 vaccination. The origin of this receptor is a human donor who received a COVID-19 vaccine. The V call is TRBV7-6, the J call TRBJ2-5; D might be TRBD2 (5 bases). The CDR3 region is CASSFPRGAYQETQYF. The CDR3 nucleotides are TGTGCCAGCAGCTTCCCCCGGGGAGCGTACCAAGAGACCCAGTACTTC.